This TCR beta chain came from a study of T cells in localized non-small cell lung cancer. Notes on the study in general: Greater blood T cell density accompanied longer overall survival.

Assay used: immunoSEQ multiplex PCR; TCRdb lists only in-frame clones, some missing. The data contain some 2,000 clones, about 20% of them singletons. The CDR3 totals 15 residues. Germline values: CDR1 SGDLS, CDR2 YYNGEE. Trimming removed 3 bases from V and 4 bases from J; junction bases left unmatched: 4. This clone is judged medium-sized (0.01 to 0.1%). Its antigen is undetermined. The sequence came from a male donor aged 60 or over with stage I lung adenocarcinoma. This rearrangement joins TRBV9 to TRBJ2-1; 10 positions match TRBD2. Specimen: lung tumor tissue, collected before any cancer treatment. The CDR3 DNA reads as TGTGCCAGCAGCGCTAGCGGGAGTATTTACAATGAGCAGTTCTTC. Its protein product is CASSASGSIYNEQFF.